There are a few counts of the clone carrying this TCR beta chain. Its antigen is still unknown. The CDR3 spans 20 residues. This sample was taken from a study of beta chain features in type 1 diabetes. Since all of the isolated RNA was reverse transcribed, expressed TCRB transcripts were what got sequenced. Assay used: immunoSEQ multiplex PCR; TCRdb lists only in-frame clones, some missing. The repertoire includes 250,000 or so clones, approximately 20% of them detected once, and 0.028% sits in the top ten. Study results and limitations: TCRB CDR3 length was moderately but significantly reduced in all four CD4+ subsets of Type 1 diabetes patients.

Specimen: naive CD4+ T cells from blood. The source of this sequence is a woman between 40 and 55 years old with type 1 diabetes. This chain connects TRBV21-1 to TRBJ2-2; no DNA check was done on the table's D call, TRBD1. TRBV21-1 is listed as a pseudogene. This CDR3 is CASSKGGGQGLQPDTGELFF. The CDR3 region has the DNA TGTGCCAGCAGCAAAGGGGGAGGACAGGGACTTCAGCCGGACACCGGGGAGCTGTTTTTT.